This TCR beta chain was sequenced during a study of cytomegalovirus exposure and HLA in healthy donors. Overall study findings and caveats: A previous analysis found most TCR beta V segments productive roughly 87% or roughly 30% of the time.

With 60 Vbeta and 13 Jbeta primers, the PCR was carried out. Only in-frame clones appear in the TCRdb table, and some are missing; sequencing was by immunoSEQ multiplex PCR. The sample carries around 130,000 clones, around 84% recorded once. Concerning this clone itself: Its cognate antigen is unknown.

This clonotype was obtained from a man aged 50 or older in good health and CMV-seronegative. Sequencing was performed on PBMCs.

CDR3 residues: CASSSAGLLEGREQYF. DNA for the CDR3: TGTGCCAGCAGCAGCGCGGGGCTCCTTGAAGGGAGAGAGCAGTACTTC. The chain is built from TRBV5-6 and TRBJ2-7, with D possibly TRBD2 on 6 matching bases. Germline CDR1 and CDR2: SGHDT and YYEEEE. Trimming stripped 4 bases from V and 7 bases from J, with 24 bases between. This CDR3 comprises 16 residues.